This T cell receptor beta chain was sequenced for a study of blood T cell repertoires in COVID-19. Study summary: Sites in the United States, Italy and Spain provided acute and convalescent COVID-19 samples. The cDNA or gDNA used as material had been derived from T cells, B-cell-depleted T cells, or PBMCs.

The authors' processing: The assay estimated nucleated cells by amplifying reference gene primers. Here immunoSEQ multiplex PCR was the method, and the copy in TCRdb shows in-frame clones only, minus some. V and J calls plus clone size are reproduced from that table; the DNA served to infer D and trimming. Among more than 150,000 clones listed, 70% to 90% were seen once. The CDR3 has 16 residues. Trimming removed 2 bases from V and 1 base from J, with 17 bases in between. The germline V gene encodes CDR1 GTSNPN and CDR2 SVGIG (reference sequence). Sequenced: peripheral blood. The source of this sequence is a man aged 35 to 55 with active or convalescent COVID-19. The V call is TRBV30, the J call TRBJ1-2, with D possibly TRBD1 on 5 matching bases. The CDR3 loop reads CAWSPPSRGLNYGYTF. CDR3 bases: TGTGCCTGGAGTCCCCCTTCCCGGGGACTTAACTATGGCTACACCTTC.